This entry lists 6 T cell receptor beta chains sequenced from one sample in a study of blood T cell repertoires in COVID-19. Assay used: immunoSEQ multiplex PCR; TCRdb lists only in-frame clones, some missing. Counted here are over 250,000 clones, around three quarters occurring once; the ten biggest clones make up 2.5% to 4%. The sequenced sample was peripheral blood. The receptors were gathered from a woman of 80 years or more with acute or convalescent COVID-19.

The genes are TRBV28 and TRBJ1-3, with TRBD1 matching over 8 bases. J gave up 4 bases and V 5 bases, and 7 bases lay outside the gene matches. Germline CDR1 MDHEN, CDR2 SYDVKM. The CDR3 runs 15 residues. Here the CDR3 reads CASSLDRVAGNTIYF. The CDR3 coding sequence is TGTGCCAGCAGTCTGGACAGGGTGGCGGGAAACACCATATATTTT.

This chain joins TRBV20-1 and TRBJ2-7, with a possible D match to TRBD2 (5 bases). The germline gives CDR1 DFQATT, CDR2 SNEGSKA (reference sequence). This CDR3 contains 10 residues. Between the trimmed V and J ends, which lost 6 bases and 6 bases, there was a span of 9 bases. The CDR3 coding sequence is TGCAGTGCGGGAGTCGCCGAGCAGTACTTC. This gives the protein CSAGVAEQYF.

The V gene is TRBV7-2, the J gene TRBJ2-1; maybe TRBD2 (5 bases). V was trimmed by 1 base and J by 7 bases, leaving 14 bases between them. Germline CDR1 SGHTA, CDR2 FQGNSA. The CDR3 is made up of 15 amino acids. CDR3 sequence: CASSLEDSPWNEQFF. The DNA for the CDR3 is TGTGCCAGCAGCTTAGAGGACTCCCCCTGGAATGAGCAGTTCTTC.

The V and J genes are TRBV5-1 and TRBJ2-3; TRBD1 agrees at 10 bases. This CDR3 region has 15 residues. The V and J ends lost 4 bases and 8 bases, in that order; junction bases with no gene match: 10. Looked up from germline, CDR1 is SGHRS and CDR2 is YFSETQ. This CDR3 is CASSVSGTGEGTQYF. Written as DNA, the CDR3 is TGCGCCAGCAGCGTGTCCGGGACAGGGGAGGGTACGCAGTATTTT.

The gene calls are TRBV5-1 and TRBJ1-6; 7 nucleotides align to TRBD1. The CDR3 has 17 amino acids. Germline V lookup: CDR1 SGHRS, CDR2 YFSETQ. V shed 0 bases and J 8 bases; nucleotides not matched to a gene: 11. The CDR3 here is CASSLGGGDRADSPLHF. DNA of the CDR3: TGCGCCAGCAGCTTGGGAGGGGGTGACAGGGCAGATTCACCCCTCCACTTT.

This clone came up once. The chain carries TRBV6-5 and TRBJ1-2; 7 nucleotides agree with TRBD1. This CDR3 has 14 amino acids. CDR1 MNHEY and CDR2 SVGAGI come from the germline V gene. V dropped 8 bases and J dropped 0; count of bases not matched to a gene: 6. CDR3 region: CASYWDRPNYGYTF. Written as DNA, the CDR3 is TGTGCCAGCTATTGGGACAGACCTAACTATGGCTACACCTTC.